Presented here are 32 T cell receptor beta chains from one specimen sequenced in a study of T cell repertoires in cytomegalovirus infection. These receptors lack a known antigen. TCRdb processed the reads anew with MiXCR; each CDR3 protein has one entry. The repertoire holds 700,000 to 850,000 distinct CDR3 sequences, with less than 35% as singletons. The source material was cultured CD8+ T cells from PBMCs, sampled from culture after CMV antigen stimulation. The receptors stem from a human donor in good health (CMV status not recorded). Some clones in this sample may be carry-over from other donors' samples.

The V gene is TRBV20-1, the J gene TRBJ2-1, with a possible D match to TRBD2 (7 bases). Germline CDR1 reads DFQATT; CDR2 reads SNEGSKA (reference sequence). V lost 7 bases, J lost 7 bases, and 17 bases lay in between. This CDR3 comprises 13 residues. CDR3 nucleotide sequence: TGCAGTGTCGAGGGGGGGCAGGGGAATGAGCAGTTCTTC. Translating it yields CSVEGGQGNEQFF.

The chain links TRBV6-6 to TRBJ2-5; 9 nucleotides match TRBD2. The CDR3 contains 17 residues. The germline gives CDR1 MNHNY, CDR2 SVGAGI (reference sequence). Trimming cost V 5 bases and J 4 bases; bases outside gene matches: 14. CDR3 loop: CASSLPTSGDFPETQYF. CDR3 DNA sequence: TGTGCCAGCAGTCTCCCGACTAGCGGAGATTTCCCAGAGACCCAGTACTTC.

This clonotype showed up many times. The genes are TRBV7-2 and TRBJ1-2; maybe TRBD1 (5 bases). Germline CDR1 reads SGHTA; CDR2 reads FQGNSA. With 1 base removed from V and 7 bases from J, the gap between germline ends came to 13 bases. The CDR3 has 14 residues. This CDR3 reads CASSLDFGRAGYTF. The DNA for the CDR3 is TGTGCCAGCAGCTTAGACTTCGGCAGGGCTGGCTACACCTTC.

Concerning this clonotype itself: This could be a read error, since a much larger clone is one nucleotide away. The genes are TRBV7-8 and TRBJ2-7; D is undetermined. CDR1 and CDR2 (germline): SGHVS, FQNEAQ. The CDR3 sequence is 14 residues long. Trimming shortened V by 7 bases and J by 0 bases, and 13 bases separated the two germline ends. For the CDR3, the DNA is TGTGCCAGCAATTCTAAAGTGAGCTCCTACGAGCAGTACTTC. Translation gives CASNSKVSSYEQYF.

This clonotype has a handful of counts. The chain carries TRBV5-1 and TRBJ2-3; maybe TRBD2 (5 bases). V was cut by 4 bases and J by 2 bases, with 14 bases left in between. Per the germline V gene, CDR1 is SGHRS and CDR2 is YFSETQ. This CDR3 is built from 15 residues. In DNA form, the CDR3 reads TGCGCCAGCAGCCCAGGTAGCGCGAACACAGATACGCAGTATTTT. It codes for CASSPGSANTDTQYF.

V usage is TRBV9 and J usage is TRBJ2-5, with D unresolved. CDR1 and CDR2 (germline): SGDLS, YYNGEE. The CDR3 runs to 15 residues. V was shortened by 0 bases and J by 2 bases, with 11 bases between the two germline ends. The DNA of the CDR3 is TGTGCCAGCAGCGTAGGTTCCGATTTGCAAGAGACCCAGTACTTC. This codes for CASSVGSDLQETQYF. Full variable domain (rest looked up from reference TRBV9 and TRBJ2-5): DSGVTQTPKHLITATGQRVTLRCSPRSGDLSVYWYQQSLDQGLQFLIQYYNGEERAKGNILERFSAQQFPDLHSELNLSSLELGDSALYFCASSVGSDLQETQYFGPGTRLLVL.

In its sample, this clonotype was seen once. At one boundary the junction diverges from the germline segment, which might be a read error. The chain carries TRBV15 and TRBJ2-2; D perhaps matches TRBD1 (6 bases). This CDR3 comprises 16 residues. The germline CDR1 and CDR2 sequences are LNHNV and YYDKDF (reference sequence). CDR3 DNA: TGTGCCACCAACAGAGGGGGTCCCACTTATGACGGGGAGCTGTTTTTT. Amino acid sequence: CATNRGGPTYDGELFF.

V and J are TRBV4-1 and TRBJ1-3, with a weak D call TRBD1 (6 bases). The V gene's germline CDR1 is MGHRA and CDR2 YSYEKL. The CDR3 is 17 amino acids. V lost 0 bases to trimming and J lost 2 bases, with 14 bases between them. CDR3 region: CASSQDLEQGPGNTIYF. In DNA, the CDR3 is TGCGCCAGCAGCCAAGATCTCGAACAGGGACCTGGAAACACCATATATTTT.

The chain recombines TRBV19 with TRBJ1-1; D ambiguous. The CDR3 sequence is 15 residues long. The germline V gene encodes CDR1 LNHDA and CDR2 SQIVND (reference sequence). The V and J ends lost 6 bases and 1 base respectively, with 15 bases between them. This chain's CDR3 is CASSSGRAANTEAFF. DNA of the CDR3: TGTGCCAGTAGCTCAGGCCGGGCAGCGAACACTGAAGCTTTCTTT. The whole variable domain, remainder taken from reference TRBV19 and TRBJ1-1, is DGGITQSPKYLFRKEGQNVTLSCEQNLNHDAMYWYRQDPGQGLRLIYYSQIVNDFQKGDIAEGYSVSREKKESFPLTVTSAQKNPTAFYLCASSSGRAANTEAFFGQGTRLTVV.

The chain combines TRBV10-3 with TRBJ2-1, with TRBD1 identical over 9 bases. CDR1 is ENHRY, CDR2 SYGVKD, per germline. The CDR3 consists of 14 residues. After removal of 6 bases from V and 8 bases from J, the junction contained 8 bases not matched to a gene. The CDR3 loop is CAIREQGAGDEQFF. Written as DNA, the CDR3 is TGTGCCATCAGAGAACAGGGGGCTGGCGATGAGCAGTTCTTC.

The chain couples TRBV23-1 to TRBJ1-5; no clear D gene. TRBV23-1 is an open reading frame, and its role is uncertain. Trimming removed 5 bases from V and 8 bases from J, with 16 bases in between. CDR3 size: 14 residues. The CDR3 protein is CASSSNDGREPQHF. The CDR3 nucleotides read TGCGCCAGCAGTTCAAATGACGGGCGGGAGCCCCAGCATTTT.

This clonotype has just a few counts. The rearrangement links TRBV7-9 to TRBJ2-5; TRBD2 agrees at 11 bases. Germline values: CDR1 SEHNR, CDR2 FQNEAQ (reference sequence). After removal of 5 bases from V and 5 bases from J, the junction contained 7 bases not matched to a gene. This CDR3 has 15 amino acids. The CDR3 DNA follows: TGTGCCAGCAGCCGCCTAGCGGGGGGCCCCGAGACCCAGTACTTC. Protein product: CASSRLAGGPETQYF.

This clonotype was observed a few times. J is TRBJ2-1 and V is TRBV11-2; D is uncertain. This CDR3 has 15 amino acids. V lost 0 bases and J lost 5, with 11 bases in between. Germline values: CDR1 SGHAT, CDR2 FQNNGV. In nucleotides, the CDR3 is TGTGCCAGCAGCTTAGACTATCCTCCTGACAATGAGCAGTTCTTC. It codes for CASSLDYPPDNEQFF.

In its sample, this clonotype was seen a few times. The J gene is TRBJ2-7, the V gene TRBV19; 7 bases line up with TRBD2. With 7 bases clipped from V and 2 bases from J, the junction kept 8 bases outside the gene matches. CDR1 is LNHDA and CDR2 is SQIVND in the germline V gene (reference sequence). The CDR3 loop spans 14 amino acids. The CDR3 DNA follows: TGTGCCAGTACCCCATCGGGGGGAGCCTACGAGCAGTACTTC. This gives the protein CASTPSGGAYEQYF.

The chain recombines TRBV6-2 or TRBV6-3 with TRBJ2-7; 7 nucleotides line up with TRBD2. CDR3 length equals 13 residues. The germline V gene has CDR1 MNHEY and CDR2 SVGEGT. J gave up 6 bases and V 4 bases, and 6 bases lay outside the gene matches. The CDR3 DNA is TGTGCCAGCAGTTGGATGGGGGGGGGCGAGCAGTACGTC. Amino acid sequence: CASSWMGGGEQYV.

This chain connects TRBV6-1 to TRBJ2-7; D perhaps matches TRBD1 (5 bases). V lost 6 bases and J lost 2, with 20 bases in between. There are 16 residues in the CDR3. The V gene's germline CDR1 is MNHNS and CDR2 SASEGT. CDR3 region: CASSRRRGPPPYEQYV. The CDR3 nucleotides read TGTGCCAGCAGCCGTCGTAGGGGCCCGCCACCCTACGAGCAGTACGTC.

This clonotype has at least ten counts. The chain is built from TRBV7-9 and TRBJ2-3; 11 nucleotides align to TRBD1. The CDR3 extends over 15 amino acids. J lost 4 bases, V lost 5 bases, and 5 bases had no gene match. The germline V gene encodes CDR1 SEHNR and CDR2 FQNEAQ (reference sequence). In DNA, the CDR3 is TGTGCCAGCAGCCCCGGACAGGGGGCGGCAGATACGCAGTATTTT. Protein sequence: CASSPGQGAADTQYF.

With respect to this clonotype: The junction departs from germline at one end; a sequencing error may be responsible. The V call is TRBV12-3 or TRBV12-4, the J call TRBJ2-3, with D perhaps matching TRBD1 or TRBD2 (5 bases each). This CDR3 is built from 13 residues. DNA of the CDR3: TGTGCCAGCAGTCCGGGGAGCACAGGTACGCAGTATTTT. Translation: CASSPGSTGTQYF.

The genes are TRBV29-1 and TRBJ1-3; 7 bases align to TRBD1. V lost 1 base and J lost 0; bases outside the gene matches: 6. Per germline, CDR1 SQVTM and CDR2 ANQGSEA. This CDR3 is built from 16 residues. CDR3 nucleotide sequence: TGCAGCGTTGAAGCGTGGGGACAGTACTCTGGAAACACCATATATTTT. Translation: CSVEAWGQYSGNTIYF. The full variable domain, its missing parts supplied by reference TRBV29-1 and TRBJ1-3, is SAVISQKPSRDICQRGTSLTIQCQVDSQVTMMFWYRQQPGQSLTLIATANQGSEATYESGFVIDKFPISRPNLTFSTLTVSNMSPEDSSIYLCSVEAWGQYSGNTIYFGEGSWLTVV.

This clonotype has only a few counts. This chain joins TRBV7-8 and TRBJ1-5; perhaps TRBD1 as D (5 bases). Trimming removed 3 bases at V and 2 bases at J, with 11 bases between. Germline CDR1 reads SGHVS; CDR2 reads FQNEAQ. This CDR3 region has 15 residues. The CDR3 nucleotides are TGTGCCAGCAGCTTCTCAGGCAGGGGCAATCAGCCCCAGCATTTT. Protein product: CASSFSGRGNQPQHF. Combining the CDR3 with reference TRBV7-8 and TRBJ1-5 gives the whole variable domain GAGVSQSPRYKVAKRGQDVALRCDPISGHVSLFWYQQALGQGPEFLTYFQNEAQLDKSGLPSDRFFAERPEGSVSTLKIQRTQQEDSAVYLCASSFSGRGNQPQHFGDGTRLSIL.

The CDR3 DNA follows: TGTGCCAGCAGCTCGGGACTAAGGGCTTCCTACAATGAGCAGTTCTTC. Residues: CASSSGLRASYNEQFF. The gene calls are TRBV7-9 and TRBJ2-1; 7 nucleotides align to TRBD2. Per germline, CDR1 SEHNR and CDR2 FQNEAQ (reference sequence). V gave up 4 bases and J gave up 1 base; unmatched junction bases: 7. The CDR3 extends over 16 amino acids.

The chain carries TRBV5-8 and TRBJ1-6; D might be TRBD1 (5 bases). There are 16 residues in the CDR3. CDR1 is SGHTS and CDR2 is YDEGEE in the germline V gene. Trimming removed 9 bases at V and 5 bases at J, with 21 bases between. CDR3 amino acids: CAIPPRAAGDNSPLHF. CDR3 nucleotides: TGTGCCATCCCCCCCAGGGCCGCGGGGGATAATTCACCCCTCCACTTT.

This clonotype appeared many times. The rearrangement joins TRBV7-8 to TRBJ2-1; 10 positions match TRBD2. The CDR3 runs 16 residues. The J segment lost 8 bases and the V segment lost 0 bases, leaving 7 bases of the junction unmatched. Germline values: CDR1 SGHVS, CDR2 FQNEAQ. CDR3 in amino acids: CASSLAAGGPFDEQFF. The CDR3 coding sequence is TGTGCCAGCAGCTTAGCAGCGGGGGGGCCTTTCGATGAGCAGTTCTTC.

The chain recombines TRBV5-6 with TRBJ1-2; 8 nucleotides line up with TRBD1. Losses at the gene ends were 0 bases for V and 1 base for J; bases not matched to a gene: 8. The germline gives CDR1 SGHDT, CDR2 YYEEEE. The CDR3 covers 17 residues. Here the CDR3 DNA reads TGTGCCAGCAGCTTGGTCTCCGGGACAGGCCATAACTATGGCTACACCTTC. The encoded protein is CASSLVSGTGHNYGYTF.

The rearrangement links TRBV27 to TRBJ2-3, with TRBD2 matching 7 bases. The V segment lost 6 bases and the J segment 1 base; nucleotides outside the gene matches: 4. The CDR3 length is 14 residues. CDR1 is MNHEY, CDR2 SMNVEV, per germline (reference sequence). The CDR3 DNA reads as TGTGCCAGCAGGCGGGGGTCTGGCACAGATACGCAGTATTTT. As protein: CASRRGSGTDTQYF.

The rearrangement uses TRBV4-1 and TRBJ1-2; the D gene is possibly TRBD1 (6 bases). The CDR3 is 19 residues long. V shed 0 bases and J shed 5 bases, with 25 bases lying between them. Germline CDR1 is MGHRA and CDR2 is YSYEKL. The CDR3 region is CASSQEGRRGLPLLYGYTF. In nucleotides, the CDR3 is TGCGCCAGCAGCCAAGAAGGAAGAAGGGGGTTACCCCTTTTATATGGCTACACCTTC.

About this clonotype itself: In this CDR3 the conserved last residue, phenylalanine or tryptophan, is missing, so a read error is likely. The chain carries TRBV7-9 and TRBJ2-3, with 7 bases lining up with TRBD1. The CDR3 has 15 residues. With V trimmed by 4 bases and J by 4 bases, 8 bases remained unmatched. Germline V lookup: CDR1 SEHNR, CDR2 FQNEAQ (reference sequence). CDR3 sequence: CASSSQDRIPDTQYS. In DNA, the CDR3 is TGTGCCAGCAGCTCCCAGGACAGGATACCAGATACGCAGTATTCT.

J is TRBJ1-5 and V is TRBV4-2, with D uncertain. Germline V gives CDR1 LGHNA, CDR2 YNFKEQ. The CDR3 spans 15 residues. V dropped 4 bases and J dropped 0 bases, with 10 bases sitting between them. The CDR3 spells CASSPGWDSNQPQHF. DNA for the CDR3: TGTGCCAGCAGCCCGGGCTGGGATAGCAATCAGCCCCAGCATTTT.

Only a few counts were recorded for this clonotype. The J gene is TRBJ2-1, the V gene TRBV27; 9 positions match TRBD2. The germline CDR1 and CDR2 sequences are MNHEY and SMNVEV (reference sequence). The V gene end was trimmed by 6 bases and the J gene end by 6 bases; junction bases not matched to a gene: 9. This CDR3 comprises 15 residues. The CDR3 is CASSPTSGSFNEQFF. In nucleotides, the CDR3 is TGTGCCAGCAGCCCGACTAGCGGCAGTTTCAATGAGCAGTTCTTC.

This clonotype came up a few times. The gene calls are TRBV7-9 and TRBJ2-3; 9 bases match TRBD1. The CDR3 extends over 14 amino acids. Germline CDR1 is SEHNR and CDR2 is FQNEAQ (reference sequence). Trimming removed 6 bases from V and 3 bases from J; junction bases left unmatched: 4. The CDR3 loop is CASRWDRDTDTQYF. The CDR3 DNA sequence: TGTGCCAGCAGGTGGGACAGGGATACAGATACGCAGTATTTT.

This clonotype is labeled medium-sized. The genes are TRBV7-6 and TRBJ1-1; 7 bases line up with TRBD1. The germline gives CDR1 SGHVS, CDR2 FNYEAQ. The CDR3 covers 14 residues. Trimming at V came to 5 bases and at J to 5 bases, leaving 8 bases not matched to a gene. The CDR3 protein is CASSVKQGSTEAFF. CDR3 DNA sequence: TGTGCCAGCAGCGTTAAACAGGGGAGTACTGAAGCTTTCTTT. Full variable domain (outside the CDR3, taken from reference TRBV7-6 and TRBJ1-1): GAGVSQSPRYKVTKRGQDVALRCDPISGHVSLYWYRQALGQGPEFLTYFNYEAQQDKSGLPNDRFSAERPEGSISTLTIQRTEQRDSAMYRCASSVKQGSTEAFFGQGTRLTVV.

The rearrangement links TRBV27 to TRBJ1-5; D gene ambiguous. Germline V CDR1 and CDR2: MNHEY, SMNVEV (reference sequence). The CDR3 totals 16 residues. Trimming shortened V by 0 bases and J by 0 bases, and 9 bases separated the two germline ends. CDR3 DNA sequence: TGTGCCAGCAGTTTATCCCCCAGTTTTAGCAATCAGCCCCAGCATTTT. This gives the protein CASSLSPSFSNQPQHF.